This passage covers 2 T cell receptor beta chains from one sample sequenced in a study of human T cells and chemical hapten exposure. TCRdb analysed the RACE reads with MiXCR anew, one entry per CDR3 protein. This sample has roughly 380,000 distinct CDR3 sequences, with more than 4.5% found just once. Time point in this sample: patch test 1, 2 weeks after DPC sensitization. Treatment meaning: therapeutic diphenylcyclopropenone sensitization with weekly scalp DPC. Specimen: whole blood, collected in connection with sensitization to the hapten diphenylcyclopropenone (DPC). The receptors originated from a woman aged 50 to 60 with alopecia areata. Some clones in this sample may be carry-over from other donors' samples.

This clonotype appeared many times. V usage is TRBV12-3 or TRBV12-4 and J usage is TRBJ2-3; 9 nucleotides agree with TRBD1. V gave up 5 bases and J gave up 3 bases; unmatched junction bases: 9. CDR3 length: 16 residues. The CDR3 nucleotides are TGTGCCAGCAGTCGGATTCGGACAGGGGCGACAGATACGCAGTATTTT. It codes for CASSRIRTGATDTQYF.

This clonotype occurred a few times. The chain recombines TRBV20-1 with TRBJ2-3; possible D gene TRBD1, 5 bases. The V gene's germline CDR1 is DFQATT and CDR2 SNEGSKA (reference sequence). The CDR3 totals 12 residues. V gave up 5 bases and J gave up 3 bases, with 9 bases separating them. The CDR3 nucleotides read TGCAGTGCTTTAGGACATACAGATACGCAGTATTTT. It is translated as CSALGHTDTQYF.